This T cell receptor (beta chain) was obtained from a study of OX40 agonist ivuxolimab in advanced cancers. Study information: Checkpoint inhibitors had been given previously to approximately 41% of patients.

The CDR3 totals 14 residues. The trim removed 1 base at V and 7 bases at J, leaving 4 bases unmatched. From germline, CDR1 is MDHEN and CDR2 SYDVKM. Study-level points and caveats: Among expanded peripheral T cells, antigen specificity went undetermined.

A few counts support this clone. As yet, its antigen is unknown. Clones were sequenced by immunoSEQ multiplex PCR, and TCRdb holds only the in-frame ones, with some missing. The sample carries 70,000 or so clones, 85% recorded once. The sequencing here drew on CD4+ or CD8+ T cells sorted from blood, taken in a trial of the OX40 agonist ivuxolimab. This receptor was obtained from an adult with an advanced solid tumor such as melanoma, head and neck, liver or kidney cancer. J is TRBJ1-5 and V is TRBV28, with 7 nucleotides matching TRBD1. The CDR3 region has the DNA TGTGCCAGCAGTTTATTCCGAGGGGGCCAGCCCCAGCATTTT. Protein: CASSLFRGGQPQHF.